This T cell receptor beta chain emerged from a study of cytomegalovirus exposure and HLA in healthy donors. Study-level findings and limits: Previous analysis showed most TCR beta V segments were productive about 90% or about 30% of the time.

The PCR was carried out with 60 Vbeta primers and 13 Jbeta primers. The data were produced by immunoSEQ multiplex PCR, yet TCRdb's version contains in-frame clones alone and is incomplete. The sample consists of approximately 100,000 clones, roughly 80% of them appearing once. The CDR3 has 16 residues. In germline, CDR1 is SGHTA, CDR2 FQGNSA. The V and J ends lost 4 bases and 5 bases, in that order; junction bases with no gene match: 13. In the case of this clone: Its antigen is not identified.

The sample consisted of PBMCs. The chain carries TRBV7-2 and TRBJ2-5; 7 bases agree with TRBD1. The sequence was obtained from a male donor in good health and CMV-seropositive. As DNA, the CDR3 is TGTGCCAGCAGCTACCGGACAGGCCTTGTTGTGGAGACCCAGTACTTC. Protein sequence: CASSYRTGLVVETQYF.